Listed here is a single T cell receptor beta chain. With 0 bases clipped from V and 0 bases from J, the junction kept 2 bases outside the gene matches. CDR3 size: 15 residues. The germline V gene encodes CDR1 SGHNT and CDR2 YYREEE (reference sequence). This entry belongs to a study of blood T cell repertoires in COVID-19. Study at large: Specimens from acute and convalescent COVID-19 originated in the United States, Italy and Spain.

Sequencing used immunoSEQ multiplex PCR; TCRdb keeps in-frame clones, though not all of them. The sample has about 130,000 clones, roughly four fifths seen once. The chain links TRBV5-4 to TRBJ1-2; 7 bases map to TRBD1. The sample comprised peripheral blood. The clonotype originates from a woman aged 45-65 years with acute or convalescent COVID-19. This CDR3 is CASSLGQGANYGYTF. The CDR3 DNA reads TGTGCCAGCAGCTTGGGGCAGGGGGCTAACTATGGCTACACCTTC.